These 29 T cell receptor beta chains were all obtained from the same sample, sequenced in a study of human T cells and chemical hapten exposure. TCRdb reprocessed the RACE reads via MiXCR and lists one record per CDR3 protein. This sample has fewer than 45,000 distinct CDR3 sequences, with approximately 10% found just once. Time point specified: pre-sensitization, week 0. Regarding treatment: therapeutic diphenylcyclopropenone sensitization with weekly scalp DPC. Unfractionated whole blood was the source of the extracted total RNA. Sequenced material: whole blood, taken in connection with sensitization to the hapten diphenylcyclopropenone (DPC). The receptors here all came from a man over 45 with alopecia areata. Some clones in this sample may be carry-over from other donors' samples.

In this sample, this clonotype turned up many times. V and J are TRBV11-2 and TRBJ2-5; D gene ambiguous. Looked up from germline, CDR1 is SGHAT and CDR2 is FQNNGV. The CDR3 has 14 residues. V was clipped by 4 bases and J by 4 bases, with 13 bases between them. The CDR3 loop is CASSYTGLVETQYF. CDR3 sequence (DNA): TGTGCCAGCAGCTACACCGGCCTAGTAGAGACCCAGTACTTC. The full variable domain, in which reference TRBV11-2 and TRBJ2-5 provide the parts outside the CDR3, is EAGVAQSPRYKIIEKRQSVAFWCNPISGHATLYWYQQILGQGPKLLIQFQNNGVVDDSQLPKDRFSAERLKGVDSTLKIQPAKLEDSAVYLCASSYTGLVETQYFGPGTRLLVL.

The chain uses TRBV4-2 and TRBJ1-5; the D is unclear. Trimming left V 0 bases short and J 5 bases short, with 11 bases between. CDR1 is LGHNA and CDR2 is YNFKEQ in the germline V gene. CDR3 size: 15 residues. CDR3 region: CASSQDETAYQPQHF. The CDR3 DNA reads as TGTGCCAGCAGCCAAGATGAGACGGCCTATCAGCCCCAGCATTTT.

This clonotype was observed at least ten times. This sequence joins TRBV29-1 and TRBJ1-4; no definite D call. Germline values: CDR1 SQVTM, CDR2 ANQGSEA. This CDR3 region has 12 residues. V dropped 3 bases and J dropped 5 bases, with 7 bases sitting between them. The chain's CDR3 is CSVEGRNEKLFF. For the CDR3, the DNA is TGCAGCGTTGAGGGCAGAAATGAAAAACTGTTTTTT. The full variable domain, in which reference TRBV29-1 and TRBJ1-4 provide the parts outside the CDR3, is SAVISQKPSRDICQRGTSLTIQCQVDSQVTMMFWYRQQPGQSLTLIATANQGSEATYESGFVIDKFPISRPNLTFSTLTVSNMSPEDSSIYLCSVEGRNEKLFFGSGTQLSVL.

This chain's CDR3 is CASSSRGTGLQETQYF. CDR3 nucleotides: TGTGCCAGCAGCTCCCGCGGGACAGGGCTCCAAGAGACCCAGTACTTC. The chain joins TRBV11-3 to TRBJ2-5, with 9 bases identical to TRBD1. The CDR3 extends over 16 amino acids. Germline CDR1 reads SGHNT; CDR2 reads YENEEA. V was clipped by 4 bases and J by 1 base; unmatched bases: 7. Variable domain in full (rest from reference TRBV11-3 and TRBJ2-5): EAGVVQSPRYKIIEKKQPVAFWCNPISGHNTLYWYLQNLGQGPELLIRYENEEAVDDSQLPKDRFSAERLKGVDSTLKIQPAELGDSAVYLCASSSRGTGLQETQYFGPGTRLLVL.

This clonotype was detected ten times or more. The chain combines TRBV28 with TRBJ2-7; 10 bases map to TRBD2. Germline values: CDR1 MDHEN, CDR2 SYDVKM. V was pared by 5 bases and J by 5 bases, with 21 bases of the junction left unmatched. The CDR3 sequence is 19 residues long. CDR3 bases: TGTGCCAGCAGTGATCCCGGGACTAGCGTCGAAACCTGGGCCCACGAGCAGTACTTC. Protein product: CASSDPGTSVETWAHEQYF. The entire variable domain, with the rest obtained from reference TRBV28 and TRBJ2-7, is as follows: DVKVTQSSRYLVKRTGEKVFLECVQDMDHENMFWYRQDPGLGLRLIYFSYDVKMKEKGDIPEGYSVSREKKERFSLILESASTNQTSMYLCASSDPGTSVETWAHEQYFGPGTRLTVT.

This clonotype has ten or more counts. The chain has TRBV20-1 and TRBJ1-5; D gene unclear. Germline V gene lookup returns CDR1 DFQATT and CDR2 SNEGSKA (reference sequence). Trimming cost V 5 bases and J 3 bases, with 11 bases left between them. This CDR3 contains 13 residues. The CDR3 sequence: CSAVGPNNQPQHF. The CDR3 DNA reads TGCAGTGCTGTCGGACCGAACAATCAGCCCCAGCATTTT.

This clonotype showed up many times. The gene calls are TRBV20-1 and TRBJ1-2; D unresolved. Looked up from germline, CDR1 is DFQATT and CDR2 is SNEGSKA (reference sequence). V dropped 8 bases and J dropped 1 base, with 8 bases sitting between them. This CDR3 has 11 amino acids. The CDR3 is CSSASNYGYTF. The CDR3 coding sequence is TGCAGTTCGGCCAGTAACTATGGCTACACCTTC.

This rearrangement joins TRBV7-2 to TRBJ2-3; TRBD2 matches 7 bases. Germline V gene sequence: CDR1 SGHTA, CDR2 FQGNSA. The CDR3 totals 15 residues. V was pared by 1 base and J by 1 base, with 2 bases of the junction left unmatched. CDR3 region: CASSLGGRGTDTQYF. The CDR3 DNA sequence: TGTGCCAGCAGCTTAGGTGGGAGGGGCACAGATACGCAGTATTTT.

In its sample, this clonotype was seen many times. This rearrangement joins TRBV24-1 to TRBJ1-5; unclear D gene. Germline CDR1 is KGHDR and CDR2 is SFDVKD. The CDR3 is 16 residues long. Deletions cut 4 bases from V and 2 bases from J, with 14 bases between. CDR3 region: CATSDTGVSGNQPQHF. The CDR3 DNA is TGTGCCACCAGTGACACGGGAGTAAGTGGCAATCAGCCCCAGCATTTT.

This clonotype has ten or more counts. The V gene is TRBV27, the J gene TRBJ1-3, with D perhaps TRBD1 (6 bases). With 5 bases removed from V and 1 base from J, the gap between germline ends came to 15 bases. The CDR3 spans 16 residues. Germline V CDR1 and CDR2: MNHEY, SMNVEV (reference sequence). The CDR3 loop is CASSTLGRGSGNTIYF. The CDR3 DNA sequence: TGTGCCAGCAGTACCCTGGGGAGGGGGTCTGGAAACACCATATATTTT.

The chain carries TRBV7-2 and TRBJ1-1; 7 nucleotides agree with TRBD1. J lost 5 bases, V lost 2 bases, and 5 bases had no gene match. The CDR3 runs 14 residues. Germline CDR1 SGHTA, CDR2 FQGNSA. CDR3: CASSLRQGRTEAFF. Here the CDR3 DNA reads TGTGCCAGCAGCTTAAGACAGGGAAGAACTGAAGCTTTCTTT.

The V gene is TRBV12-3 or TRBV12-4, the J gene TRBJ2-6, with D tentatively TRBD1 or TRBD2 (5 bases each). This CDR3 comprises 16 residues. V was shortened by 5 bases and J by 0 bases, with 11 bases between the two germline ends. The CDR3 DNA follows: TGTGCCAGCAGTGGGGGTTCTAGCTCTGGGGCCAACGTCCTGACTTTC. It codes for CASSGGSSSGANVLTF.

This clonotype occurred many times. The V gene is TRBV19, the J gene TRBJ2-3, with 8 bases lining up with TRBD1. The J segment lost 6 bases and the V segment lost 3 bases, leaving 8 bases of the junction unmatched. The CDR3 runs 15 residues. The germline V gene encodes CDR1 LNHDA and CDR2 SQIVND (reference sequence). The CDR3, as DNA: TGTGCCAGTAGTATTCTGAGGACAGGGTTGGATACGCAGTATTTT. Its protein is CASSILRTGLDTQYF.

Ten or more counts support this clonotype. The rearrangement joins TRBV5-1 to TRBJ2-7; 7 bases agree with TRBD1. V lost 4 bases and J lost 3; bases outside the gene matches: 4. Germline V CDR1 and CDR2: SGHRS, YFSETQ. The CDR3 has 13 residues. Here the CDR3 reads CASSPGQNYEQYF. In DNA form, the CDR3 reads TGCGCCAGCAGCCCGGGACAGAACTACGAGCAGTACTTC.

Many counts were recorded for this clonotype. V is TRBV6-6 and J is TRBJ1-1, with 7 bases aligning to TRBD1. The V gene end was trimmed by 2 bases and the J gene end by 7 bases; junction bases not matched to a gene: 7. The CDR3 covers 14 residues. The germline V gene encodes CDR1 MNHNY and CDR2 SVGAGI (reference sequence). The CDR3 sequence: CASSYRGTDNEAFF. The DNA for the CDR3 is TGTGCCAGCAGTTACCGTGGGACAGATAATGAAGCTTTCTTT.

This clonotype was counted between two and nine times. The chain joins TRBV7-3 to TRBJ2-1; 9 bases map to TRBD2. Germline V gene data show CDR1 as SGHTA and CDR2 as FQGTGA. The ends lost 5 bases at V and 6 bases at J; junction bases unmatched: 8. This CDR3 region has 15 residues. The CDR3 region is CASSPSGRMVNEQFF. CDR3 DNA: TGTGCCAGCAGCCCCAGCGGGAGGATGGTCAATGAGCAGTTCTTC.

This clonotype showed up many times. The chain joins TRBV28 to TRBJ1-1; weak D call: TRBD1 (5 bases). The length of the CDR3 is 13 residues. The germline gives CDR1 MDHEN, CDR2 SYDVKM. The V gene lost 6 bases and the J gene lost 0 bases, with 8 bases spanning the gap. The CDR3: CASRGLLNTEAFF. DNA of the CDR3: TGTGCCAGCAGGGGACTGCTGAACACTGAAGCTTTCTTT.

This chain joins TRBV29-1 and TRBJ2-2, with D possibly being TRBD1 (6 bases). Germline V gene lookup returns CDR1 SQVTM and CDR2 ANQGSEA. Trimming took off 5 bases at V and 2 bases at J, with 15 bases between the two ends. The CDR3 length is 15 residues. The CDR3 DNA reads TGCAGCGTTCGGACCGGGACAAGAAACACCGGGGAGCTGTTTTTT. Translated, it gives CSVRTGTRNTGELFF.

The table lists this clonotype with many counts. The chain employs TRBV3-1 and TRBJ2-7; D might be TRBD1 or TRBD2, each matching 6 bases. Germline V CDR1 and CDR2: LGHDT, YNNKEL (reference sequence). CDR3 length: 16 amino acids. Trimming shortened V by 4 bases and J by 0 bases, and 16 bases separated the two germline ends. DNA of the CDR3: TGTGCCAGCAGCCCGGGGGCCCGGGCGAGCTCCTACGAGCAGTACTTC. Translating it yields CASSPGARASSYEQYF.

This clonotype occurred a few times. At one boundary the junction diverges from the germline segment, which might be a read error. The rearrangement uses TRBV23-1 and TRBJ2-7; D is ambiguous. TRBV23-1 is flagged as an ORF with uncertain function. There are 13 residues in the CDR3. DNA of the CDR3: TGCGCCAGCAGTCACCCCCGCTCCCACGAGCAGTACTTC. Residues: CASSHPRSHEQYF.

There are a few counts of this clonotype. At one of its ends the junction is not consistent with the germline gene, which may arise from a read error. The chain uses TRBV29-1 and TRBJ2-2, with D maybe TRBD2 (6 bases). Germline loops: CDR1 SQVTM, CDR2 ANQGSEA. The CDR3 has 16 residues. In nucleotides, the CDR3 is TGCAGCCCAAACTTGAATATTGCGGGAAGCACCGAGGAGCTGTTTTTT. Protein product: CSPNLNIAGSTEELFF.

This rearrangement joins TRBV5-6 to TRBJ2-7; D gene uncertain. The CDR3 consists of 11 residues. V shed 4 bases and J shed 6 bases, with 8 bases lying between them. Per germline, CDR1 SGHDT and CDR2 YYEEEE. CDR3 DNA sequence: TGTGCCAGCAGCCTTCAGACCGAGCAGTACTTC. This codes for CASSLQTEQYF. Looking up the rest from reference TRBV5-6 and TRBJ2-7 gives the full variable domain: DAGVTQSPTHLIKTRGQQVTLRCSPKSGHDTVSWYQQALGQGPQFIFQYYEEEERQRGNFPDRFSGHQFPNYSSELNVNALLLGDSALYLCASSLQTEQYFGPGTRLTVT.

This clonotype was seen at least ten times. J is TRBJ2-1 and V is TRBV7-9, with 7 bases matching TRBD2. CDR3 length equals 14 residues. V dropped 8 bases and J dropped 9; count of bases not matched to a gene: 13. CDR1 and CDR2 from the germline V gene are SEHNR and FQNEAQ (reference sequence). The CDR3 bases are TGTGCCAGCCGCGGAGGTACTAGCGACGGTGAGCAGTTCTTC. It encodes CASRGGTSDGEQFF.

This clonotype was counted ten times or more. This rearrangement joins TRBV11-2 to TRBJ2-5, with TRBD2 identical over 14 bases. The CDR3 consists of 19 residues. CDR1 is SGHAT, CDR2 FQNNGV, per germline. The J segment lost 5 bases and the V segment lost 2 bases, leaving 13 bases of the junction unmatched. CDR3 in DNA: TGTGCCAGCAGCTTAACCCCCGGGGGACTAGCGGGAGCTTCGGAGACCCAGTACTTC. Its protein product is CASSLTPGGLAGASETQYF.

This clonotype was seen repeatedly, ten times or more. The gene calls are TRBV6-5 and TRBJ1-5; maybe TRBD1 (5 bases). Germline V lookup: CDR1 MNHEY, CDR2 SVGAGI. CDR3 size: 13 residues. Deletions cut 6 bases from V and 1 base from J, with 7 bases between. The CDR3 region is CASSRQSNQPQHF. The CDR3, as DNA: TGTGCCAGCAGCCGACAGAGCAATCAGCCCCAGCATTTT.

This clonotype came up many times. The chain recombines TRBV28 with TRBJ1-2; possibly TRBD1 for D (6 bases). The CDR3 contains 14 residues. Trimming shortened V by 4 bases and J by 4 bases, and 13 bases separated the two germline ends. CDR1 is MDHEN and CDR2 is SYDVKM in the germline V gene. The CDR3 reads CASSSSRQVYGYTF. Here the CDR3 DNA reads TGTGCCAGCAGTTCTTCTCGACAGGTCTATGGCTACACCTTC.

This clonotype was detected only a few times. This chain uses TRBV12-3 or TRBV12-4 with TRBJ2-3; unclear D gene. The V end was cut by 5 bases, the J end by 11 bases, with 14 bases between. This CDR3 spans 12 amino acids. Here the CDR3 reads CASSTGPSEQYF. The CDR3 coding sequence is TGTGCCAGCAGTACCGGGCCAAGCGAGCAGTATTTT.

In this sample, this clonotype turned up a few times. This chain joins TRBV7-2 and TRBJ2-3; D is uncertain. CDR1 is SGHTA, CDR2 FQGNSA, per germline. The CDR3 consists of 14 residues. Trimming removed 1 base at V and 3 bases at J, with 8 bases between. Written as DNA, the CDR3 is TGTGCCAGCAGCTTAGGTGGTTATACAGATACGCAGTATTTT. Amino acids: CASSLGGYTDTQYF.

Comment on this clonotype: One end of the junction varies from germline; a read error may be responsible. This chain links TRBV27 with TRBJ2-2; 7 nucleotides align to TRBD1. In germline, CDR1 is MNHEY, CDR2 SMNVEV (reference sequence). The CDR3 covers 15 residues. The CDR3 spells CASARDRGNTGELFF. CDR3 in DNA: TGTGCCAGCGCCCGGGACAGAGGAAACACCGGGGAGCTTTTTTTT.